The 3 T cell receptor beta chains below were found in one sample sequenced in a study of blood T cells in healthy people across ages. Then a second PCR, running roughly 7 to 11 cycles, was carried out with a sample-barcoded 5' primer and a J-beta primer mix. In TCRdb, the 5' RACE reads were re-called with MiXCR into one record per CDR3 protein. Of about 560,000 distinct CDR3 sequences listed, roughly a quarter are singletons. These data also formed part of another study, on T cells of mothers and their children.

The specimen sequenced was blood. The receptor set was obtained from a boy aged 2 to 9 in good health.

This clonotype has at least ten counts. V is TRBV6-6 and J is TRBJ2-5; 10 bases are shared with TRBD2. J lost 2 bases, V lost 6 bases, and 9 bases had no gene match. The V gene's germline CDR1 is MNHNY and CDR2 SVGAGI (reference sequence). This CDR3 is built from 16 residues. Here the CDR3 DNA reads TGTGCCAGCAGCCATAGCGGGGGGATCAAACAAGAGACCCAGTACTTC. Its protein product is CASSHSGGIKQETQYF.

In its sample, this clonotype was seen many times. The V and J genes are TRBV5-1 and TRBJ2-2, with TRBD1 matching 9 bases. Unmatched junction bases numbered 0, after V lost 0 bases and J lost 0 bases. Germline V lookup: CDR1 SGHRS, CDR2 YFSETQ. The length of the CDR3 is 16 residues. Here the CDR3 DNA reads TGCGCCAGCAGCTTGGGACAGGGGGCGAACACCGGGGAGCTGTTTTTT. This encodes CASSLGQGANTGELFF. Variable domain in full (rest from reference TRBV5-1 and TRBJ2-2): KAGVTQTPRYLIKTRGQQVTLSCSPISGHRSVSWYQQTPGQGLQFLFEYFSETQRNKGNFPGRFSGRQFSNSRSEMNVSTLELGDSALYLCASSLGQGANTGELFFGEGSRLTVL.

This clonotype was counted only a few times. The rearrangement joins TRBV7-9 to TRBJ2-2, with D uncertain. Trimming left V 0 bases short and J 4 bases short, with 12 bases between. The CDR3 is made up of 16 amino acids. The V gene's germline CDR1 is SEHNR and CDR2 FQNEAQ (reference sequence). CDR3 loop: CASSLARISITGELFF. CDR3 DNA: TGTGCCAGCAGCTTAGCGAGGATATCTATCACCGGGGAGCTGTTTTTT.